The following is a TCR beta chain sequence with its context. Its antigen has not been determined. The sample holds no much larger clone one base away, and base qualities are not on file. TCRbeta CDR3 regions were amplified from genomic DNA by means of the immunoSEQ Assay, a bias-controlled multiplex PCR. Per the authors' processing: Within the assay, amplification of reference gene primers was used to estimate how many nucleated cells each sample contained. Sequence reads were collapsed and filtered to measure the absolute abundance of every unique TCRbeta CDR3 rearrangement. Productive Simpson clonality was computed per sample as the square root of Simpson's diversity index over productive rearrangements. TCRdb holds this immuneACCESS table with in-frame rearrangements only. Some clones are missing; in checked studies, unresolved V genes explain under half, and the rest has no known cause. V and J calls and clone size come straight from that table; D and trimming were deduced from the DNA. The sample table holds about 50,000 clones, of which 75% to 95% were seen once. In total, the top ten clones hold around 6.5% of the sample.

Whole blood was collected in K2EDTA tubes by collaborating institutions according to the institutions' own protocols. For TCRbeta analysis, collaborator samples were shipped as frozen whole blood, as isolated PBMCs, or as DNA extracted from either sample type. This specimen comes from a study of blood T cell repertoires in COVID-19 (TCRdb year 2020). A note on the overall study: Samples covering the acute and convalescent phases of COVID-19 were provided by collaborators in the United States, Italy and Spain. The prospective study material was composed of cDNA or gDNA derived from T cells, B-cell-depleted T cells, or PBMCs. Deeply sampled blood TCRbeta repertoires from subjects exposed to, actively infected with, or recovered from COVID-19 were included in the dataset. The repertoires were released in a freely available public database intended as a resource for research on the immune response to SARS-CoV-2. Samples came from the ongoing ImmuneRACE study (first 160 participants) plus 1,254 subjects from 6 global collaborators. Nearly every sample came with metadata listing a de-identified subject ID, COVID-19 status, age in years and sex. Where HLA class I and class II types were available, the types were taken from metadata supplied by the sample provider, not from assay-based typing.

As encoded in the germline V gene, CDR1 is SGDLS while CDR2 is YYNGEE. Trimming takes 3 bases off V and 4 bases off J; junction bases not matched to a gene: 7. Taken from cysteine to phenylalanine, the CDR3 has 16 residues. The read is trimmed to its CDR3 DNA, 48 bases read in frame from base 1. What the research found in general, with its limitations: How much clinical and demographic metadata was included differed by source and by participant, and the metadata was provided uncurated.

The chain is made from TRBV9 and TRBJ2-5; TRBD1 aligns with 12 central bases. Sample: peripheral blood. The TCR originated in a man aged 50 or older with active COVID-19. The CDR3 region reads CASSAQGTGGRETQYF. The DNA sequence is given as TGTGCCAGCAGCGCCCAAGGGACAGGGGGCAGAGAGACCCAGTACTTC.